A selection of T cell receptor beta chains follows, all from one sample in a study of CD8 T cells in ankylosing spondylitis. In TCRdb, the 5' RACE reads were re-called with MiXCR into one record per CDR3 protein. The table has just over 350,000 distinct CDR3 sequences, 20% seen once. The sequencing sample was made of blood, either unsorted or a sorted T cell fraction (not recorded which). The receptors stem from a male donor with ankylosing spondylitis or in good health (not recorded which). Both conserved end residues are part of each CDR3. A D gene is named only where the DNA matches it firmly. Size is stated for part of the rows, as once, few or many counts, or as a class when the clone is expanded.

TRBV28,NA,NA,TRBJ2-1,CASSFRADPYNEQFF,TGTGCCAGCAGTTTTCGGGCAGACCCCTACAATGAGCAGTTCTTC
TRBV7-9,NA,NA,TRBJ2-5,CASSLAPSPQETQYF,TGTGCCAGCAGCTTAGCGCCTTCCCCCCAAGAGACCCAGTACTTC
TRBV28,NA,NA,TRBJ2-7,CARSPGADKTFEQYF,TGTGCCAGGAGCCCCGGGGCAGACAAAACCTTCGAGCAGTACTTC
TRBV24-1,NA,TRBD2,TRBJ2-3,CATSARTSGGLDTQYF,TGTGCCACCAGTGCTCGGACTAGCGGGGGCTTGGATACGCAGTATTTT
TRBV6-1,NA,NA,TRBJ2-5,CATPGNQETQYF,TGTGCCACTCCGGGTAACCAAGAGACCCAGTACTTC
TRBV6-5,few,TRBD1,TRBJ2-1,CASSYSGTGEYNEQFF,TGTGCCAGCAGTTACTCTGGGACAGGGGAATACAATGAGCAGTTCTTC
TRBV28,NA,NA,TRBJ1-2,CASSFPARTAFGYTF,TGTGCCAGCAGTTTCCCCGCTCGGACAGCCTTTGGCTACACCTTC
TRBV12-3/TRBV12-4,few,NA,TRBJ2-7,CASRERQDVSYEQYF,TGTGCCAGCAGAGAAAGACAGGATGTCTCCTACGAGCAGTACTTC
TRBV4-1,once,NA,TRBJ2-3,CASSQEELGLRVDTQYF,TGCGCCAGCAGCCAAGAGGAGCTGGGTTTGAGGGTAGATACGCAGTATTTT
TRBV29-1,NA,NA,TRBJ2-1,CSSRGGGTYNEQFF,TGCAGCTCCAGGGGTGGAGGTACCTACAATGAGCAGTTCTTC
TRBV15,NA,TRBD1,TRBJ2-3,CATRRTPGQGPDTQYF,TGTGCCACCAGAAGAACCCCGGGACAGGGCCCAGATACGCAGTATTTT
TRBV19,NA,NA,TRBJ2-1,CASSIGGQGGNEQFF,TGTGCCAGTAGTATTGGAGGGCAGGGGGGGAATGAGCAGTTCTTC